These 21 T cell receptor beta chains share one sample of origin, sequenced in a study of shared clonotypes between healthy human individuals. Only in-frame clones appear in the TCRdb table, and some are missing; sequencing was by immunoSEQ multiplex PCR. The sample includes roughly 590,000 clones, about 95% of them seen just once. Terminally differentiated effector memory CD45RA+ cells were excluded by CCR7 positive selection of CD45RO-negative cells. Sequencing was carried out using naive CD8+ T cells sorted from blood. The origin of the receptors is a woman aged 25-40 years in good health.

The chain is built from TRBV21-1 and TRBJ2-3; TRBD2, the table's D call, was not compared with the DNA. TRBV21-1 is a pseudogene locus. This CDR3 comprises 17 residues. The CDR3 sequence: CATGRSGRISSTDTQYF. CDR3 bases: TGTGCCACGGGCAGGAGCGGGAGGATTTCTAGCACAGATACGCAGTATTTT.

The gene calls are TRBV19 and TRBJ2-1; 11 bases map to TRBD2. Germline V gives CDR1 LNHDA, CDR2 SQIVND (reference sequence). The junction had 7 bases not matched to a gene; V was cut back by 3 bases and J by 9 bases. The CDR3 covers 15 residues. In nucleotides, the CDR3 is TGTGCCAGTAGTATTAGGACTAGCGGGCTGACTGAGCAGTTCTTC. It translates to CASSIRTSGLTEQFF. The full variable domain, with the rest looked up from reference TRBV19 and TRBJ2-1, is DGGITQSPKYLFRKEGQNVTLSCEQNLNHDAMYWYRQDPGQGLRLIYYSQIVNDFQKGDIAEGYSVSREKKESFPLTVTSAQKNPTAFYLCASSIRTSGLTEQFFGPGTRLTVL.

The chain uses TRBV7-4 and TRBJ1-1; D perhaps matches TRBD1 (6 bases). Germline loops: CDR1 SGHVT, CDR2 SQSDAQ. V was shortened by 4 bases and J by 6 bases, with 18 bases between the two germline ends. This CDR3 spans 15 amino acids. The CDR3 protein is CASSSINHRVAEAFF. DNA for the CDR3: TGTGCCAGCAGCTCCATAAACCACAGGGTCGCTGAAGCTTTCTTT.

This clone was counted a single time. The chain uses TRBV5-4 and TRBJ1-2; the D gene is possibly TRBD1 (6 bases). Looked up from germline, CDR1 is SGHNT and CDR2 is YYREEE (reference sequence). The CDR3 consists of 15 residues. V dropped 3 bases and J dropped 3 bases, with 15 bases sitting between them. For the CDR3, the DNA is TGTGCCAGCAGCTGGACGGACGGGGGCTACTATGGCTACACCTTC. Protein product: CASSWTDGGYYGYTF.

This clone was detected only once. This chain's CDR3 is CASSSPVRSSYNEQFF. CDR3 bases: TGTGCCAGCAGCTCTCCAGTCCGGAGCTCCTACAATGAGCAGTTCTTC. The chain carries TRBV13 and TRBJ2-1; D gene unclear. The V gene's germline CDR1 is PRHDT and CDR2 FYEKMQ (reference sequence). The V end lost 4 bases, the J end lost 0 bases, and 13 bases lay between the germline ends. The CDR3 sequence is 16 residues long. Supplemented by reference TRBV13 and TRBJ2-1, the full variable domain reads AAGVIQSPRHLIKEKRETATLKCYPIPRHDTVYWYQQGPGQDPQFLISFYEKMQSDKGSIPDRFSAQQFSDYHSELNMSSLELGDSALYFCASSSPVRSSYNEQFFGPGTRLTVL.

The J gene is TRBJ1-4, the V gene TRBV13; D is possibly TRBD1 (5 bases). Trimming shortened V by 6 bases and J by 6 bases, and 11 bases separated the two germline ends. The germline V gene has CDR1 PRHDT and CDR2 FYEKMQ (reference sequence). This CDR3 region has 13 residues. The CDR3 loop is CASSPWGDEKLFF. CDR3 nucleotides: TGTGCCAGCAGTCCCTGGGGGGATGAAAAACTGTTTTTT.

Here the CDR3 reads CASSPVSRISSYEQYF. The DNA for the CDR3 is TGTGCCAGCAGTCCCGTTTCTAGGATTAGCTCCTACGAGCAGTACTTC. The chain uses TRBV28 and TRBJ2-7; D remains ambiguous. V was pared by 5 bases and J by 0 bases, with 17 bases between. This CDR3 is 16 amino acids long. CDR1 and CDR2 from the germline V gene are MDHEN and SYDVKM.

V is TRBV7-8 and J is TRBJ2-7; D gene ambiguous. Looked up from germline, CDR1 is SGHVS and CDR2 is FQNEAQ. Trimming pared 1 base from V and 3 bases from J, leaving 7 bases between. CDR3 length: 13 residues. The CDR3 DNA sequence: TGTGCCAGCAGCTTAGAATTCCACTACGAGCAGTACTTC. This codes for CASSLEFHYEQYF.

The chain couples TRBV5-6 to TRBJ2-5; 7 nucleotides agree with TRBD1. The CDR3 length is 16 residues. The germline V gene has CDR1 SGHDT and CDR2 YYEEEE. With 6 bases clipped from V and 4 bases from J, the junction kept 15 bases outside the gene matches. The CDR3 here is CASTDERQGEIETQYF. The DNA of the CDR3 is TGTGCCAGCACAGACGAACGACAGGGAGAGATAGAGACCCAGTACTTC.

This chain's CDR3 is CASSNHPNYEQYF. Here the CDR3 DNA reads TGTGCCAGTAGCAATCATCCAAACTACGAGCAGTACTTC. This sequence joins TRBV19 and TRBJ2-7; D unresolved. V was trimmed by 6 bases and J by 3 bases, leaving 12 bases between them. The germline V gene encodes CDR1 LNHDA and CDR2 SQIVND (reference sequence). The CDR3 totals 13 residues. The full variable domain, its missing parts supplied by reference TRBV19 and TRBJ2-7, is DGGITQSPKYLFRKEGQNVTLSCEQNLNHDAMYWYRQDPGQGLRLIYYSQIVNDFQKGDIAEGYSVSREKKESFPLTVTSAQKNPTAFYLCASSNHPNYEQYFGPGTRLTVT.

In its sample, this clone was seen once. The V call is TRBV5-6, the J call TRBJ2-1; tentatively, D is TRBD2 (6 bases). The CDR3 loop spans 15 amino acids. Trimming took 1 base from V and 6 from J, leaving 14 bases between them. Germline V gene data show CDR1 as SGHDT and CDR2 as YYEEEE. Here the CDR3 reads CASSLKGTSTNEQFF. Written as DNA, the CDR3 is TGTGCCAGCAGCTTGAAAGGGACTTCGACCAATGAGCAGTTCTTC.

CDR3 residues: CASSAYRDRGYNEQFF. The CDR3 DNA reads TGTGCCAGCAGCGCATACCGGGACAGGGGGTACAATGAGCAGTTCTTC. V usage is TRBV9 and J usage is TRBJ2-1; TRBD1 matches 11 bases. The CDR3 sequence is 16 residues long. The J segment lost 4 bases and the V segment lost 3 bases, leaving 6 bases of the junction unmatched. Per germline, CDR1 SGDLS and CDR2 YYNGEE.

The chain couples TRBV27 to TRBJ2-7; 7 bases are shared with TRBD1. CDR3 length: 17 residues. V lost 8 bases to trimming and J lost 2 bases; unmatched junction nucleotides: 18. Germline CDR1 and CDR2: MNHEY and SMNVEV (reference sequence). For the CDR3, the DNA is TGTGCCAGCGCGTTTACCCTTGGGACAGAGGCCACCTACGAGCAGTACTTC. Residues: CASAFTLGTEATYEQYF.

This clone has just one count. The DNA for the CDR3 is TGTGCCAGCAGTTACTCGGGACGGAACCCCTACGAGCAGTACTTC. Protein sequence: CASSYSGRNPYEQYF. This chain joins TRBV6-5 and TRBJ2-7; tentatively, D is TRBD1 or TRBD2 (5 bases each). Trimming stripped 0 bases from V and 2 bases from J, with 11 bases between. CDR1 is MNHEY, CDR2 SVGAGI, per germline. CDR3 size: 15 residues.

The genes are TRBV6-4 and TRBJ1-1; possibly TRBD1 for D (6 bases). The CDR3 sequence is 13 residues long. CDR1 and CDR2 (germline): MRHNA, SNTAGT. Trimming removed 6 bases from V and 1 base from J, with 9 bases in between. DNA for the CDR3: TGTGCCAGCAGCAACAGGGAGAACACTGAAGCTTTCTTT. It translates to CASSNRENTEAFF.

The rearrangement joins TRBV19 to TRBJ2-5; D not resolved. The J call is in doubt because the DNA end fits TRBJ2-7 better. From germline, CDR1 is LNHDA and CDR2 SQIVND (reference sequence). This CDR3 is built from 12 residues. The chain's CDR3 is CASGGSAYEQYF. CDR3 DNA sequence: TGTGCCAGCGGTGGCAGCGCCTACGAGCAGTACTTC.

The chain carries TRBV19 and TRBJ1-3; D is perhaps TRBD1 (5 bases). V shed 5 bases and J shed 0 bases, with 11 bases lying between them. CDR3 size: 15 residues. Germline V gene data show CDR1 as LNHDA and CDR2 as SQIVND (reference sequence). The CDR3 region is CASSGTVYSGNTIYF. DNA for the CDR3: TGTGCCAGTAGTGGGACGGTTTACTCTGGAAACACCATATATTTT.

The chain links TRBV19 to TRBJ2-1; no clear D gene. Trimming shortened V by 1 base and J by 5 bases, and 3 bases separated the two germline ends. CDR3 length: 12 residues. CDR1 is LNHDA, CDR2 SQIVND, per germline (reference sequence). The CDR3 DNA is TGTGCCAGTAGTATAGCTCACAATGAGCAGTTCTTC. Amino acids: CASSIAHNEQFF.

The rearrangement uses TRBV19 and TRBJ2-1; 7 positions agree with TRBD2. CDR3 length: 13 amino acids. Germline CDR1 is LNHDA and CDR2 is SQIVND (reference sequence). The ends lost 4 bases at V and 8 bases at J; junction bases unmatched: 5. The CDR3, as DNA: TGTGCCAGTAGTACGGGGGGTCTCGATGAGCAGTTCTTC. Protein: CASSTGGLDEQFF.

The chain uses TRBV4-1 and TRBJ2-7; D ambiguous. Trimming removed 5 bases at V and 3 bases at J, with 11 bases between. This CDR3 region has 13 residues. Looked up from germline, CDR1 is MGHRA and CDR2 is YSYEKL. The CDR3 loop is CASSDRVFYEQYF. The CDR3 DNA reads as TGCGCCAGCAGCGACCGGGTCTTCTACGAGCAGTACTTC.

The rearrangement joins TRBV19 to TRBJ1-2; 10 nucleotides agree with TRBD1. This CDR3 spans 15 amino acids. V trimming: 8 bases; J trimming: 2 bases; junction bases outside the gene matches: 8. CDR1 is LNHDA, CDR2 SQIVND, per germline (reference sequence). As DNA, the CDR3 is TGTGCCAGTTCCATGGGGGACAGGGGAAACTATGGCTACACCTTC. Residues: CASSMGDRGNYGYTF.